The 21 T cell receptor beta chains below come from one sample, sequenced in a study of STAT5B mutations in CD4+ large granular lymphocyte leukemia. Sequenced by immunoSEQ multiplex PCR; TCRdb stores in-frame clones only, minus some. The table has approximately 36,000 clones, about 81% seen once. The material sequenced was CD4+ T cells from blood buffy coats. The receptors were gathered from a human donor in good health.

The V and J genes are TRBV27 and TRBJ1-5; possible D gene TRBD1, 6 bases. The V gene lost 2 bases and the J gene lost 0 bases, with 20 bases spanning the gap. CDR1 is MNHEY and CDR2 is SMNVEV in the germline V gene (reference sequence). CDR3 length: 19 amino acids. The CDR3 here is CASSLKGTAGVYSNQPQHF. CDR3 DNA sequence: TGTGCCAGCAGTTTAAAGGGCACGGCAGGGGTCTATAGCAATCAGCCCCAGCATTTT.

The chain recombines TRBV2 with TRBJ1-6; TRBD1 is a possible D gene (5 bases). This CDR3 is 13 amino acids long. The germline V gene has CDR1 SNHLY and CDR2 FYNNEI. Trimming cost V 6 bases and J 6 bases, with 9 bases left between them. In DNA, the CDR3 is TGTGCCAGCAGGGGGCAAAGTAATTCACCCCTCCACTTT. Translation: CASRGQSNSPLHF.

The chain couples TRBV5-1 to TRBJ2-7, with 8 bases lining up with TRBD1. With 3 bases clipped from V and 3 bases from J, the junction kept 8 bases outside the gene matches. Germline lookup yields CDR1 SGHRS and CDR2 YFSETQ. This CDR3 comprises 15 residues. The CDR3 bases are TGCGCCAGCAGCTATGACAGGGGTGACTACTACGAGCAGTACTTC. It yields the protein CASSYDRGDYYEQYF.

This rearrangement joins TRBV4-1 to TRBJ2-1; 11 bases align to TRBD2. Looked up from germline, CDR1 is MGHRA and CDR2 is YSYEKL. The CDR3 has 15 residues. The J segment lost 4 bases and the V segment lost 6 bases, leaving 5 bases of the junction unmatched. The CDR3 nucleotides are TGCGCCAGCAGATCTAGCGGGAGGAGGTACAATGAGCAGTTCTTC. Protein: CASRSSGRRYNEQFF.

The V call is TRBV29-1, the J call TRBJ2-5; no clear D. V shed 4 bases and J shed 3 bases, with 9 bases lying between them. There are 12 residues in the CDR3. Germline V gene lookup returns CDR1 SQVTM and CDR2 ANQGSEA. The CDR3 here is CSVVDTKETQYF. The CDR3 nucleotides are TGCAGCGTTGTAGATACGAAAGAGACCCAGTACTTC.

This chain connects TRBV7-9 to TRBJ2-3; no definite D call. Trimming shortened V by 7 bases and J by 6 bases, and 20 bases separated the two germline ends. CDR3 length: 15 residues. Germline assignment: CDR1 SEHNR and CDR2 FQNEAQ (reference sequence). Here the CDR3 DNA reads TGTGCCAGCACCCCTAAAGCCGGGCTTCGGGATACGCAGTATTTT. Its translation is CASTPKAGLRDTQYF.

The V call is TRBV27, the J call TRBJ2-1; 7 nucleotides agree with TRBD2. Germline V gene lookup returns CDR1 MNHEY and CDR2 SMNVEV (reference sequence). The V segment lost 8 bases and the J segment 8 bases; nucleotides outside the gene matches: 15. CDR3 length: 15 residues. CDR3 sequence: CASGQTHSGLDEQFF. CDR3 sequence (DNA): TGTGCCAGCGGTCAAACCCATAGCGGGCTCGATGAGCAGTTCTTC.

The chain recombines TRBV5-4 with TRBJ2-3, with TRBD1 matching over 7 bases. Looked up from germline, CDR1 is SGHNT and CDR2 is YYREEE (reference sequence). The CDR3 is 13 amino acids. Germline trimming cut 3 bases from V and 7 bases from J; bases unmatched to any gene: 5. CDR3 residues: CASSSDRQNTQYF. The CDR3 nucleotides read TGTGCCAGCAGCTCGGACAGGCAGAATACGCAGTATTTT.

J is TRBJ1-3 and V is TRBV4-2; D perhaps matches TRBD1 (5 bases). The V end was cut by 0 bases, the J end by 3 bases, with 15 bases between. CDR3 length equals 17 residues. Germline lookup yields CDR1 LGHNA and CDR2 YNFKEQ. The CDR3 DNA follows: TGTGCCAGCAGCCAAGAAGCATTCGCGGGGGGTGGAAACACCATATATTTT. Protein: CASSQEAFAGGGNTIYF.

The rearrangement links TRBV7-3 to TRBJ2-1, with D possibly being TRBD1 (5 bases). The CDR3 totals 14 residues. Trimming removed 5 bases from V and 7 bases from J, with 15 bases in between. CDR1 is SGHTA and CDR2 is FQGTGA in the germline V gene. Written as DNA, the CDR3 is TGTGCCAGCAGCCAAAGCCCAGGGCCAAATGAGCAGTTCTTC. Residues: CASSQSPGPNEQFF.

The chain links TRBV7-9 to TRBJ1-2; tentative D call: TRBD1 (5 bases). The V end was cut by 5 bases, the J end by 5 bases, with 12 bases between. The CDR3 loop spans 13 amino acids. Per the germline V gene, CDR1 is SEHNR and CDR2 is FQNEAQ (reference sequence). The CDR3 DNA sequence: TGTGCCAGCAGCCGGTACGGGGGGTATGGCTACACCTTC. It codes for CASSRYGGYGYTF.

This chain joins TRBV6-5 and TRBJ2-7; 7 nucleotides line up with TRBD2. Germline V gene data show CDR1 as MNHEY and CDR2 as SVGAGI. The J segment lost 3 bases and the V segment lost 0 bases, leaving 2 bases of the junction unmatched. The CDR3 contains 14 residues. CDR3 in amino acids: CASSYSGGGYEQYF. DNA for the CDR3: TGTGCCAGCAGTTACTCGGGGGGGGGCTACGAGCAGTACTTC.

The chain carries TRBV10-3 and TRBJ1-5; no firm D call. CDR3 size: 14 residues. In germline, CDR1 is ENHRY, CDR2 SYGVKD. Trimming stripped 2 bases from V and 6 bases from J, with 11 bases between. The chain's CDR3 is CAISEDKFGQPQHF. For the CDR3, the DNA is TGTGCCATCAGTGAGGACAAGTTTGGTCAGCCCCAGCATTTT.

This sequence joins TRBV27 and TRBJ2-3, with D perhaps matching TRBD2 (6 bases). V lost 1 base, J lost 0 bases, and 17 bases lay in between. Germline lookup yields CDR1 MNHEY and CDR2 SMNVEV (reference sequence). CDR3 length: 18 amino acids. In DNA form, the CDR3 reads TGTGCCAGCAGTTTATTTAGCTGGAGGGTCGCGAGCACAGATACGCAGTATTTT. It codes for CASSLFSWRVASTDTQYF.

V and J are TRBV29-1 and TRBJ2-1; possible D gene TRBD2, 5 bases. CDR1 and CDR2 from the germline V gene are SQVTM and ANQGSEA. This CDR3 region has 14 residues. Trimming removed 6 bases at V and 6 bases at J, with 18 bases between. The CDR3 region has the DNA TGCAGCGTAATTACGGGGTTAACCGGCAATGAGCAGTTCTTC. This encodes CSVITGLTGNEQFF.

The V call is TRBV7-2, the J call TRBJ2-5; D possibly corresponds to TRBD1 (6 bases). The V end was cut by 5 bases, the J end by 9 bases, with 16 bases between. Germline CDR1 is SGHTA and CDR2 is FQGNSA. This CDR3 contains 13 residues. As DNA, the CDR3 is TGTGCCAGCAGCGCCGACAGGTCCGGAGCCCAGTACTTC. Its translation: CASSADRSGAQYF.

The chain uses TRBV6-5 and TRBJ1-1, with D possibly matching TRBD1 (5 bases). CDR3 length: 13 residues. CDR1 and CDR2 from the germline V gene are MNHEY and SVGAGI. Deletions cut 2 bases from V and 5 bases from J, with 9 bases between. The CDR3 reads CASSYLQGTEAFF. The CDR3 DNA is TGTGCCAGCAGTTACCTGCAGGGAACTGAAGCTTTCTTT.

CDR3 sequence (DNA): TGCGCCAGCAGCCCGACAGGGCTACTTGTCTATGGCTACACCTTC. It yields the protein CASSPTGLLVYGYTF. The chain employs TRBV5-1 and TRBJ1-2; 7 bases are shared with TRBD1. The CDR3 length is 15 residues. The germline V gene encodes CDR1 SGHRS and CDR2 YFSETQ. J lost 4 bases, V lost 4 bases, and 10 bases had no gene match.

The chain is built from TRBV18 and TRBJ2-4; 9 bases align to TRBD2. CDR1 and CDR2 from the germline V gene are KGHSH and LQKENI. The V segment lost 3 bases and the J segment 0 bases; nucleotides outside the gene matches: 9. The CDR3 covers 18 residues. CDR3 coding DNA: TGTGCCAGCTCACCGCAGCGGGAGGCGAAACTAGCCAAAAACATTCAGTACTTC. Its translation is CASSPQREAKLAKNIQYF.

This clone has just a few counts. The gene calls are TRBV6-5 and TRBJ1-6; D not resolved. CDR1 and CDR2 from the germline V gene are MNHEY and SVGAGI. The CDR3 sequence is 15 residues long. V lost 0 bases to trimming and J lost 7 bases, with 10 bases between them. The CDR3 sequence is CASSYSTNLNSPLHF. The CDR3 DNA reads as TGTGCCAGCAGTTACTCCACTAATCTCAATTCACCCCTCCACTTT.

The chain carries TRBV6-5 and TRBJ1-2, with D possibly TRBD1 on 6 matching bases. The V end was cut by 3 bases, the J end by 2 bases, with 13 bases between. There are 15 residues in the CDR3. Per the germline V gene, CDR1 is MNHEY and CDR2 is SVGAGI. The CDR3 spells CASSYNRELNYGYTF. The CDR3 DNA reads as TGTGCCAGCAGTTATAACAGGGAGCTGAACTATGGCTACACCTTC.